There are a few counts of the clone carrying this T cell receptor (beta chain). What it recognizes is unknown. These data come from a study of response to subunit inactivated influenza vaccine. Notes on the study in general: The authors suggested that few new T cells are recruited per seasonal influenza vaccination.

J lost 4 bases, V lost 0 bases, and 11 bases had no gene match. Germline CDR1 and CDR2: SGHAT and FQNNGV. This CDR3 is built from 18 residues. Each CDR3 protein gets one entry after TCRdb re-called the RT-PCR reads with MiXCR. The table records more than 150,000 distinct CDR3 sequences, around a tenth of them present only once. The chain combines TRBV11-2 with TRBJ2-3, with TRBD2 identical over 9 bases. The clonotype was recovered from a man between 50 and 75 years old who received an inactivated influenza vaccine. This sample comprised CD8+ T cells sorted from PBMCs, obtained roughly 24 months after vaccination. The CDR3 reads CASSLERRVIAGADTQYF. CDR3 nucleotides: TGTGCCAGCAGCTTAGAGCGTAGGGTGATAGCGGGAGCAGATACGCAGTATTTT.